The 30 T cell receptor beta chains below were found in one sample sequenced in a study of cytomegalovirus exposure and HLA in healthy donors. The study ran its PCR with 60 Vbeta and 13 Jbeta primers. Profiled with immunoSEQ multiplex PCR; TCRdb holds only in-frame clones, not every one. Found here are some 190,000 clones, 75% to 90% of them singletons; the top ten hold roughly 1.3%. The sequencing sample was made of PBMCs. The receptor set was obtained from a man aged 25-40 years in good health and CMV-seronegative.

The V and J genes are TRBV9 and TRBJ2-3; 10 bases line up with TRBD2. Germline V lookup: CDR1 SGDLS, CDR2 YYNGEE. The ends lost 4 bases at V and 6 bases at J; junction bases unmatched: 8. CDR3 length: 15 amino acids. The CDR3 loop is CASSTQGGLADTQYF. In nucleotides, the CDR3 is TGTGCCAGCAGCACCCAGGGGGGACTAGCGGATACGCAGTATTTT.

This clone was recorded once. The chain is built from TRBV14 and TRBJ1-4; D perhaps matches TRBD1 (5 bases). Germline assignment: CDR1 SGHDN and CDR2 FVKESK. CDR3 length equals 16 residues. V was clipped by 4 bases and J by 8 bases, with 20 bases between them. CDR3 amino acids: CASSRAPGDGQEKLFF. The CDR3 nucleotides are TGTGCCAGCAGCCGCGCGCCGGGGGATGGTCAGGAAAAACTGTTTTTT. Together with reference TRBV14 and TRBJ1-4, the CDR3 gives the full variable domain: EAGVTQFPSHSVIEKGQTVTLRCDPISGHDNLYWYRRVMGKEIKFLLHFVKESKQDESGMPNNRFLAERTGGTYSTLKVQPAELEDSGVYFCASSRAPGDGQEKLFFGSGTQLSVL.

J is TRBJ2-5 and V is TRBV15, with 8 bases identical to TRBD2. Trimming at V came to 4 bases and at J to 2 bases, leaving 3 bases not matched to a gene. The CDR3 has 14 amino acids. Germline V gives CDR1 LNHNV, CDR2 YYDKDF (reference sequence). The CDR3 DNA reads as TGTGCCACCAGCACCCGGGGGGGGCAAGAGACCCAGTACTTC. This translates into CATSTRGGQETQYF.

For the CDR3, the DNA is TGCAGTGCTGAGGGACTTAACGAGCAGTACTTC. Encoded protein: CSAEGLNEQYF. The rearrangement joins TRBV20-1 to TRBJ2-7; D possibly corresponds to TRBD2 (6 bases). Looked up from germline, CDR1 is DFQATT and CDR2 is SNEGSKA (reference sequence). Between the trimmed V and J ends, which lost 5 bases and 5 bases, there was a span of 10 bases. This CDR3 comprises 11 residues.

Note on this clone: The junction does not match germline at one end; this may be a read error. The V and J genes are TRBV11-2 and TRBJ1-3, with a possible D match to TRBD1 (6 bases). This CDR3 region has 14 residues. Per the germline V gene, CDR1 is SGHAT and CDR2 is FQNNGV. CDR3 bases: TGTGCCAGCAGATTAGGACAGACTGGAAACACCATATATTTT. It encodes CASRLGQTGNTIYF.

This sequence joins TRBV4-3 and TRBJ2-5; 13 bases are a match to TRBD2. With the DNA end fitting TRBJ2-7 better, the J assignment may be wrong. Germline V gene data show CDR1 as LGHNA and CDR2 as YSLEER. The CDR3 is made up of 16 amino acids. CDR3: CASSQLGLAGIDEQYF. As DNA, the CDR3 is TGCGCCAGCAGCCAGCTGGGACTAGCGGGGATCGACGAGCAGTACTTC.

V gene TRBV13 combines with J gene TRBJ2-7, with 14 bases lining up with TRBD2. The CDR3 length is 16 residues. Germline V gene lookup returns CDR1 PRHDT and CDR2 FYEKMQ (reference sequence). The V gene end was trimmed by 5 bases and the J gene end by 1 base; junction bases not matched to a gene: 4. This CDR3 reads CASSPRLAGGSYEQYF. The CDR3 DNA reads as TGTGCCAGCAGCCCAAGACTAGCGGGGGGGTCCTACGAGCAGTACTTC.

The chain has TRBV6-6 and TRBJ1-4; no definite D call. The V end lost 0 bases, the J end lost 4 bases, and 6 bases lay between the germline ends. The CDR3 loop spans 14 amino acids. Per the germline V gene, CDR1 is MNHNY and CDR2 is SVGAGI (reference sequence). CDR3 coding DNA: TGTGCCAGCAGTTACTCGAGCGGTAATGAAAAACTGTTTTTT. Translating gives CASSYSSGNEKLFF.

V is TRBV28 and J is TRBJ2-1; 10 nucleotides align to TRBD2. The trim removed 7 bases at V and 4 bases at J, leaving 1 base unmatched. Germline CDR1 reads MDHEN; CDR2 reads SYDVKM. The CDR3 has 13 amino acids. The CDR3 DNA sequence: TGTGCCAGCATACTAGCGGGATACAATGAGCAGTTCTTC. This gives the protein CASILAGYNEQFF.

This clone has just one count. The genes are TRBV12-2 and TRBJ2-7; the DNA was not used to check the table's D call, TRBD1. TRBV12-2 counts as a pseudogene. The CDR3 runs 13 residues. The DNA of the CDR3 is TGTGCAAGTCGCCAACAGGGGACCGACGAGCAGTACTTC. Amino acid sequence: CASRQQGTDEQYF.

The chain links TRBV7-6 to TRBJ2-3, with a tentative D call TRBD2 (5 bases). This CDR3 is 14 amino acids long. CDR1 is SGHVS and CDR2 is FNYEAQ in the germline V gene. With 7 bases removed from V and 0 bases from J, the gap between germline ends came to 11 bases. CDR3: CASTPGESTDTQYF. The DNA of the CDR3 is TGTGCCAGCACCCCCGGGGAGAGCACAGATACGCAGTATTTT. Looking up the rest from reference TRBV7-6 and TRBJ2-3 gives the full variable domain: GAGVSQSPRYKVTKRGQDVALRCDPISGHVSLYWYRQALGQGPEFLTYFNYEAQQDKSGLPNDRFSAERPEGSISTLTIQRTEQRDSAMYRCASTPGESTDTQYFGPGTRLTVL.

The chain links TRBV7-2 to TRBJ2-7; D is perhaps TRBD2 (5 bases). This CDR3 comprises 13 residues. The germline V and J ends were trimmed by 7 bases and 7 bases, with 17 bases remaining between them. Germline V CDR1 and CDR2: SGHTA, FQGNSA. The CDR3, as DNA: TGTGCCAGCAAGGAAAAGCAGACGGGAGAGCAGTACTTC. Its translation: CASKEKQTGEQYF. The full variable domain, in which reference TRBV7-2 and TRBJ2-7 provide the parts outside the CDR3, is GAGVSQSPSNKVTEKGKDVELRCDPISGHTALYWYRQSLGQGLEFLIYFQGNSAPDKSGLPSDRFSAERTGGSVSTLTIQRTQQEDSAVYLCASKEKQTGEQYFGPGTRLTVT.

This clone was seen more than once but under ten times. This rearrangement joins TRBV4-1 to TRBJ2-7; D gene unclear. The CDR3 has 15 amino acids. The germline V gene has CDR1 MGHRA and CDR2 YSYEKL. V lost 1 base, J lost 1 base, and 11 bases lay in between. The CDR3 DNA is TGCGCCAGCAGCCAAGTCTTGCAGAGGTCCTACGAGCAGTACTTC. Its translation is CASSQVLQRSYEQYF.

This clone has only a few counts. V usage is TRBV4-3 and J usage is TRBJ2-2; D might be TRBD1 (5 bases). The CDR3 extends over 16 amino acids. Germline V gene data show CDR1 as LGHNA and CDR2 as YSLEER. Trimming pared 0 bases from V and 4 bases from J, leaving 12 bases between. The DNA of the CDR3 is TGCGCCAGCAGCCAAGAGATTCGACAGATCACCGGGGAGCTGTTTTTT. It codes for CASSQEIRQITGELFF.

The chain links TRBV19 to TRBJ1-6; a possible D gene is TRBD1 (5 bases). This CDR3 region has 14 residues. Germline V CDR1 and CDR2: LNHDA, SQIVND (reference sequence). The ends were cut back, 6 bases at V and 5 bases at J, with 11 bases in the middle. CDR3 bases: TGTGCCAGTAGATTCGGAGGGGATAATTCACCCCTCCACTTT. Its translation: CASRFGGDNSPLHF.

The chain recombines TRBV28 with TRBJ2-3; possible D gene TRBD1, 6 bases. Germline V gene data show CDR1 as MDHEN and CDR2 as SYDVKM. Trimming cost V 6 bases and J 9 bases, with 13 bases left between them. The CDR3 loop spans 12 amino acids. CDR3 loop: CASSPGQRTQYF. As DNA, the CDR3 is TGTGCCAGCAGCCCAGGACAGCGAACGCAGTATTTT.

Note on this clone: The junction departs from germline at one end; a sequencing error may be responsible. DNA for the CDR3: TGTGCCAGCAGCTTAGGGACTAGCAGCTCTGGGGCCAACGGCCTGACTTTC. It codes for CASSLGTSSSGANGLTF. The chain carries TRBV11-3 and TRBJ2-6, with 8 bases that match TRBD2. In germline, CDR1 is SGHNT, CDR2 YENEEA. This CDR3 region has 17 residues.

This chain joins TRBV21-1 and TRBJ1-2; whether TRBD1, the table's D call, matches the DNA was not checked. TRBV21-1 is a pseudogene segment. CDR3 length equals 13 residues. CDR3 in amino acids: CASSTRQGWGYTF. CDR3 nucleotide sequence: TGTGCCAGCAGCACCCGACAGGGATGGGGCTACACCTTC.

This chain uses TRBV7-2 with TRBJ2-5, with a weak D call TRBD2 (6 bases). Trimming shortened V by 1 base and J by 0 bases, and 12 bases separated the two germline ends. The CDR3 runs to 16 residues. Germline CDR1 and CDR2: SGHTA and FQGNSA. CDR3 residues: CASSLEVGGNQETQYF. CDR3 bases: TGTGCCAGCAGCTTAGAGGTGGGGGGAAACCAAGAGACCCAGTACTTC.

The chain is built from TRBV6-1 and TRBJ1-5; TRBD1 aligns across 7 bases. The CDR3 length is 15 residues. Per the germline V gene, CDR1 is MNHNS and CDR2 is SASEGT. V shed 5 bases and J 6 bases; nucleotides not matched to a gene: 10. CDR3 loop: CASSSHGQVRQPQHF. CDR3 DNA sequence: TGTGCCAGCAGTTCCCACGGACAGGTTCGTCAGCCCCAGCATTTT.

This chain connects TRBV5-1 to TRBJ2-1; TRBD2 matches at 14 bases. This CDR3 spans 15 amino acids. The V gene end was trimmed by 4 bases and the J gene end by 10 bases; junction bases not matched to a gene: 7. The V gene's germline CDR1 is SGHRS and CDR2 YFSETQ. The CDR3: CASSLGLAGVAEQFF. In nucleotides, the CDR3 is TGCGCCAGCAGCCTGGGACTAGCGGGAGTCGCCGAGCAGTTCTTC.

V is TRBV13 and J is TRBJ2-1; 9 bases line up with TRBD2. CDR1 PRHDT and CDR2 FYEKMQ come from the germline V gene (reference sequence). V lost 0 bases, J lost 14 bases, and 14 bases stayed unmatched. This CDR3 region has 16 residues. The chain's CDR3 is CASSLGGGSGGLGEFF. In nucleotides, the CDR3 is TGTGCCAGCAGCTTAGGAGGTGGTAGCGGGGGCCTCGGTGAGTTCTTC.

For this clone: One end of the junction does not line up with germline, which may come from a read error. Other DNA sequences in this sample translate to the same CDR3. The chain recombines TRBV12-5 with TRBJ2-1, with TRBD2 identical over 7 bases. From germline, CDR1 is LGHNT and CDR2 FRNRAP. The CDR3 totals 15 residues. The CDR3 here is CASGLGAGKGNEQFF. As DNA, the CDR3 is TGCGCTAGTGGTTTGGGAGCGGGGAAAGGCAATGAGCAGTTCTTC.

This chain links TRBV11-2 with TRBJ2-5; 10 positions match TRBD2. This CDR3 comprises 15 residues. Trimming cost V 1 base and J 4 bases; bases outside gene matches: 3. Germline V CDR1 and CDR2: SGHAT, FQNNGV. The CDR3 is CASSLGTSGAETQYF. CDR3 nucleotides: TGTGCCAGCAGCTTAGGAACTAGCGGGGCAGAGACCCAGTACTTC.

The chain uses TRBV5-1 and TRBJ1-1; possibly TRBD1 for D (6 bases). The CDR3 is 16 amino acids. Germline CDR1 is SGHRS and CDR2 is YFSETQ. V was clipped by 0 bases and J by 0 bases, with 12 bases between them. CDR3 bases: TGCGCCAGCAGCTTGGCCCCGGGACACCTGAACACTGAAGCTTTCTTT. This sequence encodes CASSLAPGHLNTEAFF.

The count of this clone is one. This chain joins TRBV5-1 and TRBJ2-5; TRBD2 matches at 7 bases. This CDR3 contains 14 residues. Germline trimming cut 4 bases from V and 4 bases from J; bases unmatched to any gene: 7. Germline assignment: CDR1 SGHRS and CDR2 YFSETQ. The CDR3 sequence is CASSTGPGGETQYF. CDR3 nucleotides: TGCGCCAGCAGCACCGGACCGGGGGGAGAGACCCAGTACTTC.

V is TRBV5-4 and J is TRBJ2-7; D remains ambiguous. V was shortened by 4 bases and J by 7 bases, with 18 bases between the two germline ends. The CDR3 sequence is 14 residues long. Per germline, CDR1 SGHNT and CDR2 YYREEE (reference sequence). CDR3 in DNA: TGTGCCAGCAGCCCGATAGGAGCAGTGATTGAGCAGTACTTC. This codes for CASSPIGAVIEQYF.

The chain employs TRBV28 and TRBJ2-7; 10 bases line up with TRBD1. CDR3 size: 11 residues. Germline V CDR1 and CDR2: MDHEN, SYDVKM. CDR3 in DNA: TGTAGTGGGGGACAGGGGTTCGTGCAGTACTTC. This translates into CSGGQGFVQYF.

This clone was detected once. V is TRBV7-8 and J is TRBJ2-7, with D perhaps matching TRBD1 (5 bases). The CDR3 has 16 residues. V was shortened by 2 bases and J by 3 bases, with 17 bases between the two germline ends. Germline V gene lookup returns CDR1 SGHVS and CDR2 FQNEAQ. Written as DNA, the CDR3 is TGTGCCAGCAGCTTATTTTATGGAGACAGCTACTACGAGCAGTACTTC. Encoded protein: CASSLFYGDSYYEQYF.

The V call is TRBV28, the J call TRBJ2-3, with D uncertain. CDR3 length: 14 amino acids. Germline V gene data show CDR1 as MDHEN and CDR2 as SYDVKM. The V end lost 4 bases, the J end lost 6 bases, and 14 bases lay between the germline ends. Here the CDR3 DNA reads TGTGCCAGCAGTTCCACCCTACCACGTGATACGCAGTATTTT. Its translation: CASSSTLPRDTQYF.